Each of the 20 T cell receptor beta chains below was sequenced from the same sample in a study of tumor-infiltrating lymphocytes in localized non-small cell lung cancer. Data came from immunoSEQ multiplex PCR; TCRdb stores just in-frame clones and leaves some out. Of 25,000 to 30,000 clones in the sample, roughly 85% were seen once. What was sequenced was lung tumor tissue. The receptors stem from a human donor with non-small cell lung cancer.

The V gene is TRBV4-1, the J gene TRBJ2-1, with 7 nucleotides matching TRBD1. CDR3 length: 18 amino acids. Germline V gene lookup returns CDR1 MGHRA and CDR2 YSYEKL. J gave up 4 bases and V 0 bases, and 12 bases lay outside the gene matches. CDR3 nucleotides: TGCGCCAGCAGCCAAGAAGGTCTCGAACAGGGGATTTACAATGAGCAGTTCTTC. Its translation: CASSQEGLEQGIYNEQFF.

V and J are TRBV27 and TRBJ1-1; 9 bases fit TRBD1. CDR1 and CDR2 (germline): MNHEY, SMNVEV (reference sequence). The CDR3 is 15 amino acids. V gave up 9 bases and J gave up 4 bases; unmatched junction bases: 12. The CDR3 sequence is CASPGQGRRGTEAFF. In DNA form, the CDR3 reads TGTGCCAGTCCGGGACAGGGAAGACGAGGCACTGAAGCTTTCTTT.

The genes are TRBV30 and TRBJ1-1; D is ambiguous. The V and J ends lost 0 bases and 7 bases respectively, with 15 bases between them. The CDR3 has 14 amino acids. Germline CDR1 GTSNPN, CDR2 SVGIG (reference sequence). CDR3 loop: CAWSVGRYRDEAFF. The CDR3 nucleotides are TGTGCCTGGAGTGTAGGCAGGTACCGAGATGAAGCTTTCTTT.

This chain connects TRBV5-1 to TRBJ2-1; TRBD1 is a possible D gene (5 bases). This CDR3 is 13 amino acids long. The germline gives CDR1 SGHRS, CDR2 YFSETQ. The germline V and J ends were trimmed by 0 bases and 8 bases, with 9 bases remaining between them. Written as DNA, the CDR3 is TGCGCCAGCAGCTTGGCCAGGGTTGATGAGCAGTTCTTC. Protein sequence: CASSLARVDEQFF. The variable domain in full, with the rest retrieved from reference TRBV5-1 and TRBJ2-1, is KAGVTQTPRYLIKTRGQQVTLSCSPISGHRSVSWYQQTPGQGLQFLFEYFSETQRNKGNFPGRFSGRQFSNSRSEMNVSTLELGDSALYLCASSLARVDEQFFGPGTRLTVL.

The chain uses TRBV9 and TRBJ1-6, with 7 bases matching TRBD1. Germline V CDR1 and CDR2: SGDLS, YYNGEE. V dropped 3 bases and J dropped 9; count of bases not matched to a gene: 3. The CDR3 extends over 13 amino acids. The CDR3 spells CASSATGPSPLHF. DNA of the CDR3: TGTGCCAGCAGCGCGACAGGGCCTTCACCCCTCCACTTT.

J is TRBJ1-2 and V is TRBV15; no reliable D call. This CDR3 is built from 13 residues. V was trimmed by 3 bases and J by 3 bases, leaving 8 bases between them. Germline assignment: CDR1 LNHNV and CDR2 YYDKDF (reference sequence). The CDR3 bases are TGTGCCACCAGCAGCACGGGTGACTATGGCTACACCTTC. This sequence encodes CATSSTGDYGYTF.

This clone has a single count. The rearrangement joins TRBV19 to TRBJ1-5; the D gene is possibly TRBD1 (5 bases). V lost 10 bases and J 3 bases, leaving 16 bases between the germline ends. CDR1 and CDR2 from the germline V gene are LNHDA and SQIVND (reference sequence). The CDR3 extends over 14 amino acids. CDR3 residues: CATSRGRNNQPQHF. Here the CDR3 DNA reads TGTGCCACGAGTAGGGGCAGAAACAATCAGCCCCAGCATTTT.

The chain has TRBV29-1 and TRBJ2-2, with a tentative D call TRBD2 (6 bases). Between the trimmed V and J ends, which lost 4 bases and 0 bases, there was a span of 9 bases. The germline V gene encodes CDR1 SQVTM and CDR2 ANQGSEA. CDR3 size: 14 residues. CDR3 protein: CSVAGLPNTGELFF. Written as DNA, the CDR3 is TGCAGCGTTGCTGGACTACCGAACACCGGGGAGCTGTTTTTT.

CDR3 residues: CASSSGGSTDTQYF. CDR3 DNA sequence: TGTGCCAGCAGTTCGGGCGGTAGCACAGATACGCAGTATTTT. The rearrangement joins TRBV6-6 to TRBJ2-3; D remains ambiguous. The CDR3 has 14 residues. Germline values: CDR1 MNHNY, CDR2 SVGAGI (reference sequence). V was cut by 4 bases and J by 0 bases, with 8 bases left in between.

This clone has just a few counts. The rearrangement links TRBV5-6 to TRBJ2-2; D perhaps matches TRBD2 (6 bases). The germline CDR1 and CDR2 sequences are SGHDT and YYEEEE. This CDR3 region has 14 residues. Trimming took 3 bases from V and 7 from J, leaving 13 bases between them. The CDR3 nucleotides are TGTGCCAGCAGCTACTTCCGGGGGAGCGGGGAGCTGTTTTTT. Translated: CASSYFRGSGELFF.

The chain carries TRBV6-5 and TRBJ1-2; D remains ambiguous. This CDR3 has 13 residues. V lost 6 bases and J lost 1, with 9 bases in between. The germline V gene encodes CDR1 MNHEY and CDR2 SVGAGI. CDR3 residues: CASRSVGNYGYTF. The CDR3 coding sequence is TGTGCCAGCAGGTCGGTGGGTAACTATGGCTACACCTTC.

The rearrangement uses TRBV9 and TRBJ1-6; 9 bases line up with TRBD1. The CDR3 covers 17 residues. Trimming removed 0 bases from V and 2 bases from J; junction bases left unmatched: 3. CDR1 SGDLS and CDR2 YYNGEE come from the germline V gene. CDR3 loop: CASSVGDRATYNSPLHF. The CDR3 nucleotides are TGTGCCAGCAGCGTAGGGGACAGGGCCACCTATAATTCACCCCTCCACTTT.

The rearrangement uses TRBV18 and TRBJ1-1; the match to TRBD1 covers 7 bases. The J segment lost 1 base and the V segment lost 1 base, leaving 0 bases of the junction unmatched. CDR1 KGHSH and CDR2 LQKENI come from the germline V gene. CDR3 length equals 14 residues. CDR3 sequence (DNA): TGTGCCAGCTCACCACGACAGGGGAACACTGAAGCTTTCTTT. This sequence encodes CASSPRQGNTEAFF.

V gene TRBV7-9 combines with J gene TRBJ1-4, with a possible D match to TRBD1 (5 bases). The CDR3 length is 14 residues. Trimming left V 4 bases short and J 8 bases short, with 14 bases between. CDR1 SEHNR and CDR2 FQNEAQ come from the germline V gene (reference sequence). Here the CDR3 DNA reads TGTGCCAGCAGCTCACGGGACGCGAGGGAAAAACTGTTTTTT. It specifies CASSSRDAREKLFF.

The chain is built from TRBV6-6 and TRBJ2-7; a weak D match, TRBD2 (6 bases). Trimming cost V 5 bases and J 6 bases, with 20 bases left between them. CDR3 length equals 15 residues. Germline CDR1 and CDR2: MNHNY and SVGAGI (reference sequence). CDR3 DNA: TGTGCCAGCAGTCCTTATGGCGCGGGGCCCACCGAGCAGTACTTC. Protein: CASSPYGAGPTEQYF.

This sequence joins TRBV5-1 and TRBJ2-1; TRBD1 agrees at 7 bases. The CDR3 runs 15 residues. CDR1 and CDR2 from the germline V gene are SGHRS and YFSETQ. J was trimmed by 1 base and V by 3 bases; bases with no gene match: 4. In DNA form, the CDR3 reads TGCGCCAGCAGCTCTACAGGGGAATCCTACAATGAGCAGTTCTTC. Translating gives CASSSTGESYNEQFF.

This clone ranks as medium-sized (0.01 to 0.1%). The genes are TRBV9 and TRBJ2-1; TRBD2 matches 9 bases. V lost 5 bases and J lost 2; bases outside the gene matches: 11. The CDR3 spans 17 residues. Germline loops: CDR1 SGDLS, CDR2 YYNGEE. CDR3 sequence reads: CASSLTSGLATYNEQFF. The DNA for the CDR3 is TGTGCCAGCAGTCTTACTTCGGGACTAGCTACCTACAATGAGCAGTTCTTC.

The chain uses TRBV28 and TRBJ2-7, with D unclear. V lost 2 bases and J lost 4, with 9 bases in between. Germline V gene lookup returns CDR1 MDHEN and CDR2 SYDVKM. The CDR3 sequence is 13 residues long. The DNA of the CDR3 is TGTGCCAGCAGTTTAGTCGACATTTACGAGCAGTACTTC. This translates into CASSLVDIYEQYF.

This chain's CDR3 is CASSQDPAYYGYTF. For the CDR3, the DNA is TGCGCCAGCAGCCAAGATCCGGCGTACTATGGCTACACCTTC. V gene TRBV4-3 combines with J gene TRBJ1-2; D is unclear. From germline, CDR1 is LGHNA and CDR2 YSLEER. The CDR3 extends over 14 amino acids. V shed 0 bases and J shed 3 bases, with 8 bases lying between them.

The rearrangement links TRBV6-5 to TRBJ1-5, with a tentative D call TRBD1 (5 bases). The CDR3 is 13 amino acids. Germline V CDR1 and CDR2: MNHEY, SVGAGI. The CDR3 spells CASGRAGNQPQHF. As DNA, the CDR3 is TGTGCGAGCGGGAGGGCAGGGAATCAGCCCCAGCATTTT.